Reported below is one T cell receptor beta chain. Its antigen is not identified. Profiling relied on immunoSEQ multiplex PCR, and the TCRdb table lists in-frame clones only, not all of them. Counted here are roughly 99,000 clones, about 90% occurring once; the ten biggest clones make up 3.5% to 4.5%. This record belongs to a study of T cell responses to AZD1222 COVID-19 vaccine. Turning to the study itself: Second doses were pooled across both intervals (about 4 or about 12 weeks).

The CDR3 has 15 residues. Germline V gene lookup returns CDR1 MDHEN and CDR2 SYDVKM. V lost 4 bases to trimming and J lost 4 bases; unmatched junction nucleotides: 9. Study-level results: Spike-specific TCR breadth rose after two AZD1222 doses, and depth rose as well. Donors skewed white British and female; clonal diversity was possibly underestimated. Only after the peak T cell response were repertoires sampled.

The source of this sequence is an adult in good health. The sequenced sample was peripheral blood, obtained on day 0 of AZD1222 vaccination. V and J are TRBV28 and TRBJ2-7, with 8 bases aligning to TRBD1. The CDR3 DNA reads as TGTGCCAGCAGTTACGACAGGGGAGGAGGTTACGAGCAGTACTTC. Translated: CASSYDRGGGYEQYF.